The T cell receptor beta chain under discussion was sequenced for a study of blood T cell repertoires in COVID-19. This clone was seen once. As originally analysed: Nucleated cell number was recorded as an estimate derived from reference gene primer amplification. The protocol was immunoSEQ multiplex PCR, while the TCRdb copy is restricted to in-frame clones and leaves out a portion. That table is the source of V, J and clone size, and D and trimming were worked out from the DNA. The sample consists of 300,000 to 450,000 clones, over 75% of them appearing once. A Seattle source enrolled patients during active infection and followed them longitudinally. In germline, CDR1 is MNHEY, CDR2 SVGAGI. J gave up 3 bases and V 6 bases, and 7 bases lay outside the gene matches. The CDR3 extends over 15 amino acids.

This TCR derives from a woman in her fifties or sixties with COVID-19, enrolled during active disease. The chain has TRBV6-5 and TRBJ2-5, with 10 bases that match TRBD1. Source material: peripheral blood. CDR3 residues: CASSDRGLPKETQYF. The CDR3 nucleotides read TGTGCCAGCAGCGACAGGGGGCTCCCCAAAGAGACCCAGTACTTC.